Listed below are T cell receptor beta chains from one sample, sequenced in a study of T cell responses to AZD1222 COVID-19 vaccine. The method was immunoSEQ multiplex PCR; TCRdb's version includes in-frame clones alone and lacks a portion of them. The repertoire holds fewer than 110,000 clones, with 75% to 90% as singletons. This specimen consisted of peripheral blood, obtained on day 0 of AZD1222 vaccination. The receptors were sampled from an adult in good health. The CDR3 runs from the conserved cysteine through the conserved F or W. Each record gives: CDR3 protein, CDR3 DNA, J gene, V gene, CDR3 length, D gene. D genes are given only for firm matches.

CDR3: CASIWTSGANVLTF
DNA: TGTGCCAGCATATGGACCTCTGGGGCCAACGTCCTGACTTTC
J: TRBJ2-6
V: TRBV6-5
length: 14
D: .

CDR3: CASSIQAGEGETQYF
DNA: TGTGCCAGCAGCATTCAAGCGGGAGAGGGAGAGACCCAGTACTTC
J: TRBJ2-5
V: TRBV7-2
length: 15
D: TRBD2

CDR3: CASSPTRTYEQYF
DNA: TGCGCCAGCAGCCCGACACGTACCTACGAGCAGTACTTC
J: TRBJ2-7
V: TRBV4-3
length: 13
D: .

CDR3: CASSSEHPLAGVTDTQYF
DNA: TGTGCCAGCAGCTCCGAACACCCACTAGCGGGGGTTACAGATACGCAGTATTTT
J: TRBJ2-3
V: TRBV7-6
length: 18
D: TRBD2

CDR3: CASSPPGSTSTDTQYF
DNA: TGTGCCAGCTCACCACCGGGTAGCACTAGCACAGATACGCAGTATTTT
J: TRBJ2-3
V: TRBV18
length: 16
D: .

CDR3: CASSASGLNTEAFF
DNA: TGTGCCAGCAGTGCCTCAGGTTTGAACACTGAAGCTTTCTTT
J: TRBJ1-1
V: TRBV6-4
length: 14
D: .

CDR3: CASSPGTTRELFF
DNA: TGTGCCAGCTCACCGGGGACTACCCGGGAGCTGTTTTTT
J: TRBJ2-2
V: TRBV18
length: 13
D: TRBD2

CDR3: CASSISAEGYNEQFF
DNA: TGTGCCAGTAGTATTTCCGCGGAGGGATACAATGAGCAGTTCTTC
J: TRBJ2-1
V: TRBV19
length: 15
D: .

CDR3: CASSRPGSSNEQFF
DNA: TGTGCCAGCAGCCGACCAGGGAGTTCTAATGAGCAGTTCTTC
J: TRBJ2-1
V: TRBV14
length: 14
D: .

CDR3: CASSLTENQPQHF
DNA: TGTGCCAGCTCCTTGACGGAAAATCAGCCCCAGCATTTT
J: TRBJ1-5
V: TRBV12-3/TRBV12-4
length: 13
D: .